This TCR beta chain was sequenced during a study of identical twins. General study findings and limits: Beta out-of-frame sequences showed weaker excess twin sharing. Insertion counts were lower in abundant cord blood beta clonotypes, a trend that memory repertoires did not show. A partial confounding effect on zero-insertion analyses could come from invariant MAIT and iNKT cells.

Via MiXCR, TCRdb re-called the 5' RACE reads, giving one row per CDR3 protein. The data contain 420,000 or so distinct CDR3 sequences, approximately 17% of them seen just once; the ten biggest clones take up 9% to 15%. In regard to this clonotype: As yet, its antigen is unknown.

This clonotype was obtained from a man aged 45-60 years in good health. Sequenced sample: naive T cells sorted from blood.

This CDR3 is CASSGLADSYNEQFF. Written as DNA, the CDR3 is TGTGCCAGCAGTGGGCTAGCGGACTCCTACAATGAGCAGTTCTTC. V usage is TRBV2 and J usage is TRBJ2-1, with 7 nucleotides matching TRBD2. Germline CDR1 and CDR2: SNHLY and FYNNEI. The CDR3 sequence is 15 residues long. The junction had 3 bases not matched to a gene; V was cut back by 4 bases and J by 0 bases.